This TCR beta chain was identified during a study of T cell changes during pregnancy in multiple sclerosis. Germline-derived CDR1 and CDR2 are MNHNS and SASEGT. Deletions cut 0 bases from V and 5 bases from J, with 16 bases between. The CDR3 loop spans 16 amino acids. Produced via immunoSEQ multiplex PCR; TCRdb's table is partial and in-frame only. Of more than 60,000 clones detected, just over 90% appear once; the ten largest clones hold around 1.4%. This clone has just one count. The V call is TRBV6-1, the J call TRBJ1-2; maybe TRBD1 (6 bases). The TCR originated in a female donor with multiple sclerosis, enrolled in a pregnancy study. The starting material was peripheral blood, obtained in the second trimester of pregnancy. The CDR3 sequence: CASSEAEGGGGYGYTF. In nucleotides, the CDR3 is TGTGCCAGCAGTGAAGCGGAGGGGGGGGGTGGATATGGCTACACCTTC.